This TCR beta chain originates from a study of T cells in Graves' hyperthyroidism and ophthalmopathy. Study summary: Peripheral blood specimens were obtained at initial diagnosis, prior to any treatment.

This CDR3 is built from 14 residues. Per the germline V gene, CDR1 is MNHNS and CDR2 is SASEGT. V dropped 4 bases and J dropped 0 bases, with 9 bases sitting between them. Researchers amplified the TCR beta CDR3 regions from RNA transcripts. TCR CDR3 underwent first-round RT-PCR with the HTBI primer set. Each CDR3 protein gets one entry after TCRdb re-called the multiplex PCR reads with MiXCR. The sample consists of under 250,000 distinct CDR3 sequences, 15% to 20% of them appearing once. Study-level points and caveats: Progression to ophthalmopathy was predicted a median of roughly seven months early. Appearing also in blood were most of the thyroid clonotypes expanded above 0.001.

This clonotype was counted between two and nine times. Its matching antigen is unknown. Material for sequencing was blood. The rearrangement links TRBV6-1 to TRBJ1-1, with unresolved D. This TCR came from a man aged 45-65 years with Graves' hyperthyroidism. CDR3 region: CASSGTVVNTEAFF. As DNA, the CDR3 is TGTGCCAGCAGTGGGACCGTTGTGAACACTGAAGCTTTCTTT.